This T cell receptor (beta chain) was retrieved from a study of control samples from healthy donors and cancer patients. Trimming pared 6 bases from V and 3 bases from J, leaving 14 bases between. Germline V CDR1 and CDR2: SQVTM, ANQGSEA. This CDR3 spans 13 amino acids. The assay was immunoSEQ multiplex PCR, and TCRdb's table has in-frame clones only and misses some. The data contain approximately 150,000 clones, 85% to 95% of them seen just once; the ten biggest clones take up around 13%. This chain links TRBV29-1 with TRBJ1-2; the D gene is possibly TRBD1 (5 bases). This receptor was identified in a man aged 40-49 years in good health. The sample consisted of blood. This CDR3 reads CSVGQGDYYGYTF. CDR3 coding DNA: TGCAGCGTCGGACAAGGAGACTACTATGGCTACACCTTC.